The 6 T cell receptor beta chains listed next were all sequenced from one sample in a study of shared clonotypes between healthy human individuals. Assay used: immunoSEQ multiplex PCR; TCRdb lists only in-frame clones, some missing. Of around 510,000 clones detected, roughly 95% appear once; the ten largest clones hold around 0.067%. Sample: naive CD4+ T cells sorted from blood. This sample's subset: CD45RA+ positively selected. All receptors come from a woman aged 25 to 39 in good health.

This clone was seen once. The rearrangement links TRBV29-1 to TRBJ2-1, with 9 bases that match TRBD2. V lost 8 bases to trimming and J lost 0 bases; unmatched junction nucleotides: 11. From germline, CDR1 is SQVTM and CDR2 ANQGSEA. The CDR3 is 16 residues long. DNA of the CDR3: TGCAGCTCTACCGGGATGCGGGGGGGCTCCTACAATGAGCAGTTCTTC. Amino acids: CSSTGMRGGSYNEQFF.

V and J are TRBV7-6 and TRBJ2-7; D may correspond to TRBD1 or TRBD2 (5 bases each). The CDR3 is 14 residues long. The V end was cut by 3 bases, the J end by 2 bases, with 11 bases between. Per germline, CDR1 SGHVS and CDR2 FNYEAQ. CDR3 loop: CASSLGTATYEQYF. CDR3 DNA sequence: TGTGCCAGCAGCTTGGGGACGGCCACCTACGAGCAGTACTTC. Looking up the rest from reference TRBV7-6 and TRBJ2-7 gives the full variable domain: GAGVSQSPRYKVTKRGQDVALRCDPISGHVSLYWYRQALGQGPEFLTYFNYEAQQDKSGLPNDRFSAERPEGSISTLTIQRTEQRDSAMYRCASSLGTATYEQYFGPGTRLTVT.

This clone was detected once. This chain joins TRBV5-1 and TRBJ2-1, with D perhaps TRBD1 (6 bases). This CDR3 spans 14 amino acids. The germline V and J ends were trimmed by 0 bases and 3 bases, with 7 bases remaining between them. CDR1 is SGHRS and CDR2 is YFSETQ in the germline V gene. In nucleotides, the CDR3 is TGCGCCAGCAGCTTGGGAGGGGGCTACAATGAGCAGTTCTTC. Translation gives CASSLGGGYNEQFF.

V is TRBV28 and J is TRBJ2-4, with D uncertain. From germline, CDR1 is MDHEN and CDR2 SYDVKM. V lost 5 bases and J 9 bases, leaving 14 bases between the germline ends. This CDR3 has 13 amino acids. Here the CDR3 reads CASSPPTLGIQYF. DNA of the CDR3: TGTGCCAGCAGTCCGCCGACCCTTGGCATTCAGTACTTC.

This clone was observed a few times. The CDR3 reads CASSEEGRTNQPQHF. The CDR3 DNA follows: TGTGCCAGCAGTGAGGAGGGCCGAACCAATCAGCCCCAGCATTTT. The chain links TRBV2 to TRBJ1-5; D call uncertain. Trimming cost V 3 bases and J 3 bases, with 12 bases left between them. This CDR3 has 15 residues. The germline V gene encodes CDR1 SNHLY and CDR2 FYNNEI.

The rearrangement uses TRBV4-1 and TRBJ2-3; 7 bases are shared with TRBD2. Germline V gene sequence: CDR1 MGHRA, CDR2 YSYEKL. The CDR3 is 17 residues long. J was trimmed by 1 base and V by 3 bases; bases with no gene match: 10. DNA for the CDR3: TGCGCCAGCAGCCAGGGGCCTTGGCGGGAGCGCACAGATACGCAGTATTTT. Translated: CASSQGPWRERTDTQYF.